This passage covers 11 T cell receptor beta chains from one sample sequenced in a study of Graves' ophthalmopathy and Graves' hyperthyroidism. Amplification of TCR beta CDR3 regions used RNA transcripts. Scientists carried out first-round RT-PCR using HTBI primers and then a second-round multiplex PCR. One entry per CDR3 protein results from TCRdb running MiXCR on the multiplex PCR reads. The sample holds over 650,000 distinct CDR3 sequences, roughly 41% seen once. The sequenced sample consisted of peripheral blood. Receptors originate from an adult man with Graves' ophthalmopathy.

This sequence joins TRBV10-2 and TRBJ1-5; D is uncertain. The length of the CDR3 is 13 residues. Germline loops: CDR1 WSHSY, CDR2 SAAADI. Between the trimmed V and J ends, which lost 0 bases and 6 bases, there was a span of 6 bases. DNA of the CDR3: TGCGCCAGCAGTGAGTCGGAGGGTCAGCCCCAGCATTTT. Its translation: CASSESEGQPQHF.

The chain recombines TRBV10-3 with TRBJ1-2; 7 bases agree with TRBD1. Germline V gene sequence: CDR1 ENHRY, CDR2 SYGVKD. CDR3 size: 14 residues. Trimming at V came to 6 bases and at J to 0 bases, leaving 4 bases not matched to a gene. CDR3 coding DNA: TGTGCCATCAGCCGGACAGGTACTAACTATGGCTACACCTTC. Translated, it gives CAISRTGTNYGYTF.

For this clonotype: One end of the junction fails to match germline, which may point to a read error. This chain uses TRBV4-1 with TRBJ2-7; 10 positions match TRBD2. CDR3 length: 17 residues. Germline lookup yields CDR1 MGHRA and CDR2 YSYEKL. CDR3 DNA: TGCGCCAGCGGCCAGGTACTAGCGGGGATTAAGTCCTACGAGCAGTACTTC. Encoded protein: CASGQVLAGIKSYEQYF.

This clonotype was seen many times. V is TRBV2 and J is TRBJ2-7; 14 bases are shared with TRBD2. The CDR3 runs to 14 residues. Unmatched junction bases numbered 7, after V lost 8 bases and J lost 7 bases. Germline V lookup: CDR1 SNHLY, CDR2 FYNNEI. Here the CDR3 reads CASGLAGGAGEQYF. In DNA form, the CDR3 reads TGTGCCAGCGGACTAGCGGGGGGAGCTGGGGAGCAGTACTTC.

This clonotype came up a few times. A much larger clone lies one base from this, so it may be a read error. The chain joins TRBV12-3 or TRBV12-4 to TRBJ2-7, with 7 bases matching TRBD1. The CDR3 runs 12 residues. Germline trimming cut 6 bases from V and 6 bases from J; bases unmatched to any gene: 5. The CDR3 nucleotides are TGTGCCAGCAGCTCCACAGGGGCCGAGCAGTACTTC. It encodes CASSSTGAEQYF.

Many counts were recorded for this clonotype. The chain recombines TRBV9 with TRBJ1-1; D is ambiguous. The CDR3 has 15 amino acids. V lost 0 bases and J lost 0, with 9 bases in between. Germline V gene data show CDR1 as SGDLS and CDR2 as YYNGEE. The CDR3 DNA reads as TGTGCCAGCAGCGTAGGAACGGAATTGAACACTGAAGCTTTCTTT. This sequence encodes CASSVGTELNTEAFF.

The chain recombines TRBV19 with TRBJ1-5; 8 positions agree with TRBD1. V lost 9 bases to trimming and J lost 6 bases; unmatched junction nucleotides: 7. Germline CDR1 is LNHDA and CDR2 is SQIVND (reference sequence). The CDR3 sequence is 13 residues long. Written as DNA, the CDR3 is TGTGCCAGCAGTTGGACAGGGACTCAGCCCCAGCATTTT. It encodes CASSWTGTQPQHF.

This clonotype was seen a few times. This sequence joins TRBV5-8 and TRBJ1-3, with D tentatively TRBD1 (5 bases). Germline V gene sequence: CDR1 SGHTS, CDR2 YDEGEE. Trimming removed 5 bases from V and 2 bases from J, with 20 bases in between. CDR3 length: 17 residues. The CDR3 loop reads CASRARQGLTAGNTIYF. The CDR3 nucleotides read TGTGCCAGCAGGGCGAGGCAGGGACTGACTGCTGGAAACACCATATATTTT.

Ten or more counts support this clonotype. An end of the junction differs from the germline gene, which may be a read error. CDR3 loop: CSARVVQGGAPAF. The CDR3 DNA is TGCAGTGCTAGAGTAGTGCAGGGGGGCGCGCCCGCCTTC. This chain joins TRBV20-1 and TRBJ1-2; 7 nucleotides match TRBD1. The germline CDR1 and CDR2 sequences are DFQATT and SNEGSKA (reference sequence). This CDR3 is built from 13 residues.

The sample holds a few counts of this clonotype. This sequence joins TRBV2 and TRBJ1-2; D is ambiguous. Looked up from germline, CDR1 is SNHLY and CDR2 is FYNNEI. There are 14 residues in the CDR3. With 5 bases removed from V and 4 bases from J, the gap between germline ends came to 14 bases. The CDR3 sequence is CASSYEAGSYGYTF. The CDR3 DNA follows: TGTGCCAGCAGTTACGAGGCAGGATCCTATGGCTACACCTTC.

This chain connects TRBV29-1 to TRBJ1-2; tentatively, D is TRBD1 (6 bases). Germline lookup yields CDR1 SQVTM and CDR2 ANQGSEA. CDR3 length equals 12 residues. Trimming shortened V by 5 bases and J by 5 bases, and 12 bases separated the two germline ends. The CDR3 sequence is CSVFGQGYGYTF. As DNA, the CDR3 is TGCAGCGTTTTCGGGCAGGGGTATGGCTACACCTTC.